This TCR beta chain was profiled in a study of read filtering for tumor transcriptome and immune sequencing. Ten or more counts support this clonotype. The target antigen is unknown. Study-wide points: IR-seq and RNA-seq agreed better without single-read clonotypes.

From around 0.4 ug of RNA, a library with molecular barcoded alpha/delta and beta/gamma adaptors was made. TCRdb redid the calling of the reads with MiXCR, one entry per CDR3 protein. Of around 130,000 distinct CDR3 sequences in the sample, about an eighth are singletons; the top ten hold more than 9.5%. The clonotype comes from a donor older than 35 with multiple myeloma. The sample was a population of CD138-negative cells sorted from bone marrow.

The chain's CDR3 is CASSPPQSSYNEQFF. The CDR3 nucleotides read TGTGCCAGCTCACCACCACAGAGCTCCTACAATGAGCAGTTCTTC. The chain carries TRBV18 and TRBJ2-1; D is undetermined. The CDR3 is 15 residues long. Germline CDR1 KGHSH, CDR2 LQKENI. Trimming took 0 bases from V and 0 from J, leaving 6 bases between them.